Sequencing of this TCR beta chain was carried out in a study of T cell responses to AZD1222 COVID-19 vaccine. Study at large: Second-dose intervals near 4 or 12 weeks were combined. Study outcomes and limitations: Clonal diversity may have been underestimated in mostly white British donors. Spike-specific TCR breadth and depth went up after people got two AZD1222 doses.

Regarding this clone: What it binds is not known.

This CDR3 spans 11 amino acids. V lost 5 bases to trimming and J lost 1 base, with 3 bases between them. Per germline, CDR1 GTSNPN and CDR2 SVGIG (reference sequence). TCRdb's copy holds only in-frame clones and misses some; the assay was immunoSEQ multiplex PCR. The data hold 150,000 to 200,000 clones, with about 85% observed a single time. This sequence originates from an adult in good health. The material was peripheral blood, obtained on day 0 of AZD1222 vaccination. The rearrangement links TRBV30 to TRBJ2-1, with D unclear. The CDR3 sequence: CAWWSYNEQFF. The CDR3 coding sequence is TGTGCCTGGTGGTCCTACAATGAGCAGTTCTTC.